This T cell receptor beta chain was observed in a study of shared clonotypes between healthy human individuals. Clones were sequenced by immunoSEQ multiplex PCR, and TCRdb holds only the in-frame ones, with some missing. The sample lists about 2,500,000 clones, about 92% seen once, with more than 0.12% in the top ten. The receptor's source is a man aged 18 to 29 in good health. The specimen sequenced was naive CD4+ T cells sorted from blood. Described subset: CD45RA+ positively selected.

This CDR3 reads CASRKSLGQGVETQYF. CDR3 nucleotide sequence: TGTGCCAGCAGAAAATCCTTGGGACAGGGGGTAGAGACCCAGTACTTC. V and J are TRBV5-4 and TRBJ2-5; 11 nucleotides match TRBD1. V gave up 5 bases and J gave up 4 bases; unmatched junction bases: 10. This CDR3 has 16 amino acids. The germline CDR1 and CDR2 sequences are SGHNT and YYREEE (reference sequence).